This T cell receptor beta chain is drawn from a study of radiotherapy plus CTLA-4 blockade in lung cancer. Overall study context: Of the patients, 15% to 20% showed objective responses and around 32% attained disease control.

TCRdb's copy holds only in-frame clones and misses some; the assay was immunoSEQ multiplex PCR. Among about 120,000 clones listed, more than 65% were seen once. Worth noting for this clone: Its specificity is unknown.

Study-wide results and limits: An expansion of tumor-derived TCR clones occurred in blood after radiotherapy plus ipilimumab. Reports state that early shifts in blood T cell clones, with interferon-beta, best predicted response.

This sequence originates from a human donor with non-small cell lung cancer that progressed on radiotherapy plus ipilimumab. Some clones in this sample may be carry-over from other donors' samples. Sample: peripheral blood, taken from a patient treated with radiotherapy plus ipilimumab.

The CDR3 spells CASSDWVGGDPGRSNEKLFF. The CDR3 DNA reads TGTGCCAGCAGTGACTGGGTTGGGGGAGATCCGGGGAGATCTAATGAAAAACTGTTTTTT. The chain couples TRBV2 to TRBJ1-4; D may be TRBD1 (5 bases). The CDR3 consists of 20 residues. V gave up 3 bases and J gave up 3 bases, with 26 bases separating them. Germline lookup yields CDR1 SNHLY and CDR2 FYNNEI.